The clone carrying this TCR beta chain appeared a single time. The CDR3 extends over 16 amino acids. V was shortened by 3 bases and J by 0 bases, with 12 bases between the two germline ends. Germline V gene sequence: CDR1 MNHEY, CDR2 SVGEGT. These data originate in a study of blood T cell repertoires in COVID-19. In the source study's methods: Estimation of nucleated cell counts was performed using reference gene primer amplification. TCRdb's copy holds only in-frame clones and misses some; the assay was immunoSEQ multiplex PCR. The V and J calls and the clone size are those of that table, but D and trimming were determined from the DNA. The data contain around 180,000 clones, approximately 84% of them seen just once; the ten biggest clones take up roughly 12%.

The sequence came from a middle-aged man who had recovered from COVID-19. The chain employs TRBV6-2 or TRBV6-3 and TRBJ2-1; possible D gene TRBD2, 7 bases. Sequences were obtained from PBMCs or T cells enriched from blood (not recorded which). The CDR3 DNA sequence: TGTGCCAGCAGTTATCGGGGGGCCAGCTCCTACAATGAGCAGTTCTTC. Protein product: CASSYRGASSYNEQFF.